This T cell receptor beta chain was obtained from a study of neurological immune-mediated disorders. Time point indicated: longitudinal time-point 2. TCRdb reprocessed the 5' RACE reads via MiXCR and lists one record per CDR3 protein. The table shows under 40,000 distinct CDR3 sequences, with 10% to 15% occurring only once. This CDR3 is 15 amino acids long. Germline V gene data show CDR1 as DFQATT and CDR2 as SNEGSKA (reference sequence). Trimming took off 1 base at V and 0 bases at J, with 10 bases between the two ends. Ten or more counts support this clonotype. The genes are TRBV20-1 and TRBJ1-5, with D unresolved. The sequenced sample consisted of PBMCs. This TCR came from a woman in her forties in good health. CDR3 amino acids: CSARGGSNSNQPQHF. The DNA of the CDR3 is TGCAGTGCTAGAGGTGGCAGCAATAGCAATCAGCCCCAGCATTTT.